This T cell receptor (beta chain) was observed in a study of blood T cell repertoires in COVID-19. Looking at the study overall: COVID-19 samples collected from the United States, Italy and Spain covered acute and convalescent phases.

Germline V lookup: CDR1 SGHNT, CDR2 YENEEA. Trimming took 10 bases from V and 6 from J; bases not matched to a gene: 11. This CDR3 contains 14 residues. Original data processing: Scientists estimated how many nucleated cells there were by amplifying reference gene primers. TCRdb's table, derived via immunoSEQ multiplex PCR, lists solely in-frame clones and lacks some. D and trimming come from the DNA, and the V and J calls and clone size come from that table. The profile shows 250,000 to 350,000 clones, about nine tenths of them singletons. This TCR came from a woman in her twenties or thirties with active or convalescent COVID-19. J is TRBJ2-4 and V is TRBV11-3; TRBD1 agrees at 8 bases. Sequencing input: peripheral blood. The CDR3 coding sequence is TGTGCCACCGAGGGACAGGTAGGAGGAAACATTCAGTACTTC. It is translated as CATEGQVGGNIQYF.